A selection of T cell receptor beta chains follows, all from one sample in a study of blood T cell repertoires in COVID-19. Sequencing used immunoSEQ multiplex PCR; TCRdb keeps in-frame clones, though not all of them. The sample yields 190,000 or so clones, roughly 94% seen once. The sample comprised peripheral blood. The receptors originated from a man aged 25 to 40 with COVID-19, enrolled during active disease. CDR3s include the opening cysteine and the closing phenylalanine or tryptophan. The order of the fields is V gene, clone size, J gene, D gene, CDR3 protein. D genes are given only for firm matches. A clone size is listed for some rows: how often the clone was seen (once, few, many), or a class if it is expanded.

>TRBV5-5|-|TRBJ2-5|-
CASSLANGDRETQYF
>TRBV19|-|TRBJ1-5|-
CASSIPGVGGNQPQHF
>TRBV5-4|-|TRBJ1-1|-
CASSLPGERDTEAFF
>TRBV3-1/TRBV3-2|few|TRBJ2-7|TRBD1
CASSQGTGGPYEQYF
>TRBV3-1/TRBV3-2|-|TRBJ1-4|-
CASRLTLGGVSSSGEKLFF
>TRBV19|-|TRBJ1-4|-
CASSGDFNEKLFF
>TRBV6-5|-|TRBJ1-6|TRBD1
CASRRQGWDSPLHF
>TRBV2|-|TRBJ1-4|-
CASRPGLRGEKLFF
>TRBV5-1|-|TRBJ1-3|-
CASSFVGSGNTIYF
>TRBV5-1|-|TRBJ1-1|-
CASSLGPSKNTEAFF
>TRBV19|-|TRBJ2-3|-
CASSTLLGAPDTQYF
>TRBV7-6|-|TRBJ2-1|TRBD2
CASSLAGEGLDEQFF
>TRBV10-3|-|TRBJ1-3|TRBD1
CAISESTTGTNTIYF
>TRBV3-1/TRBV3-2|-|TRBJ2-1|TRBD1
CASSPSTGAGEQFF
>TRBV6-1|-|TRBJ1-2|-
CASSEYGGGYTF
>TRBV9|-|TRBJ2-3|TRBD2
CASKRGTTDTQYF
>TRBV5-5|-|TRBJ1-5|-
CASSLIQGSNQPQHF
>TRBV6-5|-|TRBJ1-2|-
CASSYSVQGPNYGYTF
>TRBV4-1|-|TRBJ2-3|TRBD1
CASSLKPKGGQGTDTQYF